The source of this T cell receptor (beta chain) is a study of blood T cell repertoires in COVID-19. Across the study: In each case, the material was cDNA or gDNA derived from T cells, B-cell-depleted T cells, or PBMCs.

V gave up 1 base and J gave up 5 bases, with 11 bases separating them. Germline V gives CDR1 SEHNR, CDR2 FQNEAQ (reference sequence). This CDR3 is built from 14 residues. In the study's own analysis: Amplification of reference gene primers was used by the study to estimate nucleated cell counts. Clones were sequenced by immunoSEQ multiplex PCR, and TCRdb holds only the in-frame ones, with some missing. The V and J calls and clone size were taken over from that table, and D and trimming were inferred from the DNA. Here the sample spans about 210,000 clones, around 84% being singletons. The chain is built from TRBV7-9 and TRBJ2-5; tentatively, D is TRBD1 (5 bases). The source material was peripheral blood. The TCR comes from a man aged 50-59 years with active or convalescent COVID-19. This CDR3 is CASSLDNRQETQYF. The CDR3 DNA reads TGTGCCAGCAGCTTAGACAACAGACAGGAGACCCAGTACTTC.